Sequencing of this TCR beta chain was carried out in a study of vaccination effects on CD4 cells after COVID-19. Study-wide points: Within healthy vaccinees, only 1 of 255 vaccine-induced clones displayed cross-reactivity with common cold coronaviruses.

Sequencing used immunoSEQ multiplex PCR; TCRdb keeps in-frame clones, though not all of them. The repertoire includes tens of thousands of clones, approximately 74% of them detected once, and 1.5% to 2% sits in the top ten. A note on this clone: The antigen is unknown.

The V segment lost 5 bases and the J segment 0 bases; nucleotides outside the gene matches: 7. The CDR3 sequence is 18 residues long. Germline assignment: CDR1 KGHSH and CDR2 LQKENI. In the ViraFEST assay, antigen-specific CD4+ clonotypes were identified by expansion after peptide-pool stimulation. Upon completion of under eleven days in culture, CD4+ T cells were isolated. This chain connects TRBV18 to TRBJ2-3, with TRBD2 identical over 14 bases. The sequence was collected from a human donor who received a COVID-19 vaccine. The sample consisted of CD4+ T cells from PBMCs cultured with HCoV-229E spike peptides, taken before COVID-19 vaccination. CDR3 region: CASSLQWTSGGSTDTQYF. The DNA for the CDR3 is TGTGCCAGCTCATTACAATGGACTAGCGGGGGGAGCACAGATACGCAGTATTTT.